This T cell receptor beta chain was sequenced for a study of blood T cells in healthy people across ages. Primers used in a second PCR of about 6 to 11 cycles were a sample-barcoded 5' primer and a J-beta primer mix. TCRdb fed the 5' RACE reads into MiXCR, producing one record per CDR3 protein. The repertoire holds about 930,000 distinct CDR3 sequences, with 25% to 35% as singletons. About this clonotype: Antigen unknown.

Every donor gave 8.5 to 10 milliliters of peripheral blood. Trimming removed 8 bases from V and 5 bases from J; junction bases left unmatched: 9. There are 15 residues in the CDR3. Germline V lookup: CDR1 SNHLY, CDR2 FYNNEI. Study-wide results and caveats: Diversity figures based on one million T cells were deemed too low.

These same records also appear under a second study, on T cells of mothers and their children. That source notes: During the second PCR, the M1S primer introduced sample barcodes along with 2-4 random nucleotides.

The V and J genes are TRBV2 and TRBJ2-5, with TRBD1 matching over 12 bases. This TCR came from a woman aged 35 to 49 in good health. What was sequenced was blood. CDR3 sequence (DNA): TGTGCCAGCCGCAACCAGGGACAGGGGGCGGAGACCCAGTACTTC. Translating gives CASRNQGQGAETQYF.